The 14 T cell receptor beta chains presented below share a single source sample, sequenced in a study of T-cell reconstitution after alpha-beta-depleted transplantation in children. A library of TCRbeta sequences, prepared with unique molecular identifiers, was generated. One entry per CDR3 protein, called by TCRdb with MiXCR from the PCR reads. This table has 200,000 or so distinct CDR3 sequences, just under 6.5% appearing once. This specimen consisted of PBMCs, obtained before TCRalphabeta/CD19-depleted stem cell transplant. These receptor sequences come from a girl less than two years old with combined immunodeficiency, due to receive a stem cell transplant.

This clonotype was seen many times. The chain has TRBV12-3 or TRBV12-4 and TRBJ2-1, with D uncertain. The CDR3 extends over 13 amino acids. The V end was cut by 6 bases, the J end by 8 bases, with 14 bases between. In nucleotides, the CDR3 is TGTGCCAGCAGCCCCCTAGGAAAGGATGAGCAGTTCTTC. Its translation: CASSPLGKDEQFF.

This clonotype was recorded at least ten times. V usage is TRBV20-1 and J usage is TRBJ2-7; 12 positions match TRBD2. The CDR3 is 14 amino acids. The germline CDR1 and CDR2 sequences are DFQATT and SNEGSKA (reference sequence). The V segment lost 5 bases and the J segment 1 base; nucleotides outside the gene matches: 3. The CDR3 reads CSAFGLAGSYEQYF. The CDR3 DNA reads TGCAGTGCTTTTGGACTAGCGGGATCCTACGAGCAGTACTTC.

This clonotype has a count of ten or more. CDR3 loop: CSVAGPLSRAGGHYEQYF. The CDR3 DNA reads as TGCAGTGTTGCTGGGCCGCTCTCAAGGGCGGGGGGCCACTACGAGCAGTACTTC. V usage is TRBV20-1 and J usage is TRBJ2-7; 8 nucleotides line up with TRBD2. Germline V CDR1 and CDR2: DFQATT, SNEGSKA (reference sequence). This CDR3 spans 18 amino acids. The trim removed 7 bases at V and 3 bases at J, leaving 23 bases unmatched.

This clonotype came up many times. The chain has TRBV18 and TRBJ2-5; TRBD2 agrees at 11 bases. V trimming: 5 bases; J trimming: 5 bases; junction bases outside the gene matches: 7. Germline CDR1 reads KGHSH; CDR2 reads LQKENI. This CDR3 is 15 amino acids long. The CDR3 DNA sequence: TGTGCCAGCTCATCGGGACTAGCGGTTCGGGAGACCCAGTACTTC. Translating gives CASSSGLAVRETQYF.

This clonotype turned up a few times. The chain carries TRBV7-2 and TRBJ2-5; TRBD2 is a possible D gene (6 bases). This CDR3 has 13 residues. Germline loops: CDR1 SGHTA, CDR2 FQGNSA. V shed 5 bases and J shed 5 bases, with 12 bases lying between them. CDR3 sequence reads: CASSGGFFETQYF. In DNA form, the CDR3 reads TGTGCCAGCAGCGGGGGGTTTTTTGAGACCCAGTACTTC.

This clonotype was recorded many times. The J gene is TRBJ2-3, the V gene TRBV2; no firm D call. This CDR3 spans 12 amino acids. Trimming stripped 10 bases from V and 3 bases from J, with 11 bases between. Germline V gene lookup returns CDR1 SNHLY and CDR2 FYNNEI. DNA for the CDR3: TGTGCCACTCACCAGGTGACAGATACGCAGTATTTT. This sequence encodes CATHQVTDTQYF.

There are many counts of this clonotype. The chain links TRBV28 to TRBJ2-5; D ambiguous. The CDR3 loop spans 12 amino acids. V was clipped by 6 bases and J by 7 bases, with 12 bases between them. Germline CDR1 and CDR2: MDHEN and SYDVKM. CDR3 bases: TGTGCCAGCAGACTTGAGGTTGGGACCCAGTACTTC. Its translation is CASRLEVGTQYF.

This clonotype has at least ten counts. The chain uses TRBV28 and TRBJ1-5; D not certain. This CDR3 region has 13 residues. Germline loops: CDR1 MDHEN, CDR2 SYDVKM. V lost 3 bases and J 0 bases, leaving 3 bases between the germline ends. The DNA of the CDR3 is TGTGCCAGCAGTTTGCCTAGCAATCAGCCCCAGCATTTT. Its translation is CASSLPSNQPQHF.

This chain connects TRBV27 to TRBJ2-1, with D perhaps given as TRBD1 or TRBD2 (5 bases each). This CDR3 spans 14 amino acids. The germline V and J ends were trimmed by 4 bases and 5 bases, with 12 bases remaining between them. Germline CDR1 is MNHEY and CDR2 is SMNVEV (reference sequence). CDR3 protein: CASSWDLANNEQFF. Written as DNA, the CDR3 is TGTGCCAGCAGTTGGGACCTAGCAAACAATGAGCAGTTCTTC.

This clonotype was counted many times. The CDR3 region has the DNA TGCAGCGTTGAAGTTCTGTGGAGGGCGGGATCATGGGGGAAGTACAATGAGCAGTTCTTC. It yields the protein CSVEVLWRAGSWGKYNEQFF. The chain links TRBV29-1 to TRBJ2-1, with D maybe TRBD2 (6 bases). V was pared by 1 base and J by 4 bases, with 29 bases between. Germline loops: CDR1 SQVTM, CDR2 ANQGSEA. This CDR3 contains 20 residues.

The CDR3 loop reads CAISSGLAGAVSQFF. The DNA of the CDR3 is TGTGCCATCAGTTCCGGGCTAGCGGGGGCCGTATCCCAGTTCTTC. The J gene is TRBJ2-1, the V gene TRBV10-3, with TRBD2 matching over 10 bases. V shed 5 bases and J 13 bases; nucleotides not matched to a gene: 14. The CDR3 runs to 15 residues. CDR1 is ENHRY, CDR2 SYGVKD, per germline.

Note on this clonotype: A read error may be the cause here, since a much bigger clone is one base away. The CDR3 ends on some other residue instead of the conserved phenylalanine or tryptophan, so this is likely a read error. V is TRBV6-2 or TRBV6-3 and J is TRBJ2-1, with D hard to call. Trimming pared 0 bases from V and 4 bases from J, leaving 7 bases between. Germline V CDR1 and CDR2: MNHEY, SVGEGT. There are 14 residues in the CDR3. The CDR3 sequence: CASSYSLIYNEQFC. For the CDR3, the DNA is TGTGCCAGCAGTTACTCGCTGATATACAATGAGCAGTTCTGC.

Many counts were recorded for this clonotype. This chain connects TRBV7-8 to TRBJ2-1; 10 bases map to TRBD2. Germline V CDR1 and CDR2: SGHVS, FQNEAQ. This CDR3 spans 18 amino acids. Trimming at V came to 5 bases and at J to 4 bases, leaving 14 bases not matched to a gene. The DNA of the CDR3 is TGTGCCAGCAGCACTACCGGGTTTAGCGGGAGGTATTACAATGAGCAGTTCTTC. It is translated as CASSTTGFSGRYYNEQFF.

The chain couples TRBV19 to TRBJ2-7; D perhaps matches TRBD2 (5 bases). The V end lost 3 bases, the J end lost 2 bases, and 23 bases lay between the germline ends. The CDR3 is 18 amino acids. Germline values: CDR1 LNHDA, CDR2 SQIVND (reference sequence). CDR3 protein: CASSISGWGERIAYEQYF. The CDR3 bases are TGTGCCAGTAGTATTTCGGGGTGGGGTGAGCGGATCGCCTACGAGCAGTACTTC.